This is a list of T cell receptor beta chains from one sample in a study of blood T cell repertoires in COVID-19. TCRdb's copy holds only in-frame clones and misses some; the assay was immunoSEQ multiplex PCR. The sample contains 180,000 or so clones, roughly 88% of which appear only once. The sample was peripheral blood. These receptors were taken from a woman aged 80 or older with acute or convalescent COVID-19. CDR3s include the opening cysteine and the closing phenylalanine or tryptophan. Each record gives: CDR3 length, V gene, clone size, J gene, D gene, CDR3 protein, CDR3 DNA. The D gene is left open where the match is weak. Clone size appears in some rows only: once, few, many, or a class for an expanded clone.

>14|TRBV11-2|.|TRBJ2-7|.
CASSLSRGTPSQYF
TGTGCCAGCAGCCTCTCCCGCGGGACCCCTTCTCAGTACTTC
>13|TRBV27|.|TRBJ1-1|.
CASKLAGGTEAFF
TGTGCCAGCAAGTTGGCCGGGGGCACTGAAGCTTTCTTT
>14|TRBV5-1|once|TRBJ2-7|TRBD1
CASSGGQGLREQYF
TGCGCCAGCAGCGGGGGACAGGGGCTACGAGAGCAGTACTTC
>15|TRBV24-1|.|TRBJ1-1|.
CATSDLGREVAEAFF
TGTGCCACCAGTGATTTGGGCAGGGAAGTGGCTGAAGCTTTCTTT
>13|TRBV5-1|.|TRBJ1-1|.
CASILIQGTEAFF
TGCGCCAGCATTCTAATACAGGGCACTGAAGCTTTCTTT
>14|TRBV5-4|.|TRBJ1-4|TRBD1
CASSRTGSNEKLFF
TGTGCCAGCAGCCGGACAGGTTCTAATGAAAAACTGTTTTTT
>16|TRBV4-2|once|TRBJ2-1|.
CASSRLVGGYGDEQFF
TGTGCCAGCAGCCGCCTGGTGGGGGGTTACGGCGATGAGCAGTTCTTC
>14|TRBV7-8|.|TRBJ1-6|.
CASSPLGGDSPLHF
TGTGCCAGCAGCCCACTGGGGGGGGATTCACCCCTCCACTTT
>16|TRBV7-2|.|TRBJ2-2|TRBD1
CASSPRTGGNTGELFF
TGTGCCAGCAGCCCCCGGACAGGGGGGAACACCGGGGAGCTGTTTTTT
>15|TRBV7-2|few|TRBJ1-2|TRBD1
CASSLNTGVVVGYTF
TGTGCCAGCAGCTTAAATACAGGGGTGGTTGTAGGCTACACCTTC
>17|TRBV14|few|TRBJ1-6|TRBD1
CASSPLVQGARNSPLHF
TGTGCCAGCAGCCCCCTAGTCCAGGGGGCCCGGAATTCACCCCTCCACTTT
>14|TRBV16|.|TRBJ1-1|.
CASSQSGGGGEAFF
TGTGCCAGCAGCCAATCCGGCGGGGGAGGTGAAGCTTTCTTT
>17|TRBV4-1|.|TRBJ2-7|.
CASSQDLLLVYSYEQYF
TGCGCCAGCAGCCAAGATCTCCTACTAGTTTACTCCTACGAGCAGTACTTC
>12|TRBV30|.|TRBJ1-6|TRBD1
CAWTGGISPLHF
TGTGCCTGGACAGGGGGCATTTCACCCCTCCACTTT
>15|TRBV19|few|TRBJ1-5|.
CASRKDRTSNQPQHF
TGTGCCAGTAGAAAGGACAGAACTAGCAATCAGCCCCAGCATTTT
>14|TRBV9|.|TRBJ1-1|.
CASSVGQTNTEAFF
TGTGCCAGCAGCGTAGGACAGACGAACACTGAAGCTTTCTTT
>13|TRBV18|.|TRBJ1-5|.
CASSAERNQPQHF
TGTGCCAGCTCAGCCGAGAGAAATCAGCCCCAGCATTTT
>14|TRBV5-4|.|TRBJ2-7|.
CASSEKQGSYEQYF
TGTGCCAGCAGCGAAAAACAGGGCTCCTACGAGCAGTACTTC
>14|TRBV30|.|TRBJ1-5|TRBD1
CAWRTGTGGQPQHF
TGTGCCTGGAGAACGGGGACAGGGGGTCAGCCCCAGCATTTT
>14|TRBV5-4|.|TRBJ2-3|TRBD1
CASSSRQGADTQYF
TGTGCCAGCAGCAGCCGACAGGGGGCAGATACGCAGTATTTT
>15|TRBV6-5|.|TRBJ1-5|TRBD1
CASITGGGSNQPQHF
TGTGCCAGCATTACAGGGGGCGGAAGCAATCAGCCCCAGCATTTT
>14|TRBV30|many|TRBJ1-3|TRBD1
CAWVDRGTGNTIYF
TGTGCCTGGGTCGACAGGGGAACTGGAAACACCATATATTTT
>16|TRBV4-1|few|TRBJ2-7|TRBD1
CASSQTMTGGIYEQYF
TGCGCCAGCAGCCAGACGATGACAGGGGGCATCTACGAGCAGTACTTC
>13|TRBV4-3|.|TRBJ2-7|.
CASSQEISYEQYF
TGCGCCAGCAGCCAGGAGATCTCCTACGAGCAGTACTTC
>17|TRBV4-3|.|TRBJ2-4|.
CASSQDRWRGAKNIQYF
TGCGCCAGCAGCCAAGATCGTTGGAGGGGAGCCAAAAACATTCAGTACTTC
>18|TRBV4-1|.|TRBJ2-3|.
CASSQEPLVTPSTDTQYF
TGCGCCAGCAGCCAAGAACCGCTAGTCACCCCTAGCACAGATACGCAGTATTTT
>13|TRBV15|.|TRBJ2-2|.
CATSRDWLGELFF
TGTGCCACCAGCAGAGATTGGCTGGGGGAGCTGTTTTTT
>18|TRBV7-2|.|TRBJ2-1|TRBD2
CASSQLAGEMSSYNEQFF
TGTGCCAGCAGCCAACTAGCGGGAGAAATGAGCTCCTACAATGAGCAGTTCTTC
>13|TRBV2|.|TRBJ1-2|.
CASSMVPYHGYTF
TGTGCCAGCTCCATGGTCCCCTACCACGGCTACACCTTC
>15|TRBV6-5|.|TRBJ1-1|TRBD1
CAGQDRGLPGTEAFF
TGTGCCGGACAGGACAGGGGGCTCCCGGGGACTGAAGCTTTCTTT
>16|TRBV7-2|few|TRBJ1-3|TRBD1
CASSPGGTDLPNTIYF
TGTGCCAGCAGCCCCGGAGGGACAGATCTGCCAAACACCATATATTTT
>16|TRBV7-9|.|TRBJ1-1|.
CASSLALGGVNTEAFF
TGTGCCAGCAGCTTAGCGCTCGGAGGGGTGAACACTGAAGCTTTCTTT
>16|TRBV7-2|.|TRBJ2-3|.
CASSLGGLRYTDTQYF
TGTGCCAGCAGCTTAGGCGGTTTGCGGTACACAGATACGCAGTATTTT
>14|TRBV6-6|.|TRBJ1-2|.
CASSSAVEEDGYTF
TGTGCCAGCAGTTCCGCGGTGGAGGAGGATGGCTACACCTTC
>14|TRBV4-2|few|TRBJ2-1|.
CASSQSSTNNEQFF
TGTGCCAGCAGCCAATCCAGTACTAACAATGAGCAGTTCTTC
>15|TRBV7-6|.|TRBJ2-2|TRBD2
CASSLGLAGTGELFF
TGTGCCAGCAGCTTAGGGCTAGCGGGGACCGGGGAGCTGTTTTTT